One sample yielded the 2 T cell receptor beta chains listed below, sequenced in a study of beta chain features in type 1 diabetes. These receptors' antigens are unknown. General study findings and limits: TCRB CDR3s were moderately but significantly shorter in Type 1 diabetes patients in all four CD4+ subsets.

Every bit of the isolated RNA underwent reverse transcription, so sequencing read expressed TCRB transcripts. The assay was immunoSEQ multiplex PCR, and TCRdb's table has in-frame clones only and misses some. Of roughly 290,000 clones in the sample, over 14% were seen once. The sample consisted of naive CD4+ T cells from blood. The receptors here all came from a man in his late teens or twenties with type 1 diabetes.

This clone has a handful of counts. The chain combines TRBV5-4 with TRBJ2-7; 10 bases agree with TRBD2. CDR3 length: 16 residues. The germline gives CDR1 SGHNT, CDR2 YYREEE (reference sequence). Trimming removed 4 bases from V and 6 bases from J; junction bases left unmatched: 13. The CDR3 region has the DNA TGTGCCAGCAGCCTCCGGCTAGCGGGAGAACCTTTCGAGCAGTACTTC. Protein: CASSLRLAGEPFEQYF.

This clone was detected only a few times. The chain is built from TRBV10-2 and TRBJ1-2; D not resolved. Trimming left V 3 bases short and J 2 bases short, with 7 bases between. The CDR3 is made up of 13 amino acids. The V gene's germline CDR1 is WSHSY and CDR2 SAAADI. CDR3 sequence reads: CASSDGENYGYTF. CDR3 nucleotides: TGCGCCAGCAGTGACGGTGAGAACTATGGCTACACCTTC.